These 17 T cell receptor beta chains came from one sample sequenced in a study of T-cell memory formation after mild COVID-19. Via MiXCR, TCRdb re-called the 5' RACE reads, giving one row per CDR3 protein. The sample shows about 540,000 distinct CDR3 sequences, approximately 20% of them seen only once. The source material was PBMCs or a T cell subset sorted from them (not recorded which). The origin of the receptors is an adult woman who had mild COVID-19 (a few samples of this study predate the infection). Cell type and time point are not known.

This clonotype has a handful of counts. The chain couples TRBV5-1 to TRBJ1-3; 8 bases are a match to TRBD1. From germline, CDR1 is SGHRS and CDR2 YFSETQ. J was trimmed by 0 bases and V by 4 bases; bases with no gene match: 9. The CDR3 consists of 17 residues. The CDR3 here is CASSALAGGNSGNTIYF. The CDR3 region has the DNA TGCGCCAGCAGCGCCCTGGCAGGGGGCAACTCTGGAAACACCATATATTTT.

V usage is TRBV27 and J usage is TRBJ1-1; D unclear. Trimming cost V 7 bases and J 0 bases, with 15 bases left between them. CDR3 length: 15 amino acids. Germline V lookup: CDR1 MNHEY, CDR2 SMNVEV (reference sequence). The CDR3 nucleotides read TGTGCCAGCAAAGGGCTCACAGAGATGAACACTGAAGCTTTCTTT. It codes for CASKGLTEMNTEAFF.

This clonotype was seen a few times. The V and J genes are TRBV18 and TRBJ2-7, with TRBD1 matching over 9 bases. The CDR3 has 15 amino acids. The germline gives CDR1 KGHSH, CDR2 LQKENI. J lost 2 bases, V lost 5 bases, and 7 bases had no gene match. This CDR3 reads CASSRDRVTTYEQYF. CDR3 nucleotide sequence: TGTGCCAGCTCAAGGGACAGGGTCACAACCTACGAGCAGTACTTC.

This clonotype has just a few counts. The chain links TRBV7-9 to TRBJ2-2, with D unresolved. CDR3 length: 12 amino acids. The germline V and J ends were trimmed by 5 bases and 7 bases, with 8 bases remaining between them. Germline values: CDR1 SEHNR, CDR2 FQNEAQ (reference sequence). The CDR3 loop reads CASSPYNGELFF. As DNA, the CDR3 is TGTGCCAGCAGCCCTTATAACGGGGAGCTGTTTTTT. Full variable domain (remainder filled in from reference TRBV7-9 and TRBJ2-2): DTGVSQNPRHKITKRGQNVTFRCDPISEHNRLYWYRQTLGQGPEFLTYFQNEAQLEKSRLLSDRFSAERPKGSFSTLEIQRTEQGDSAMYLCASSPYNGELFFGEGSRLTVL.

V is TRBV5-4 and J is TRBJ2-3, with 11 nucleotides matching TRBD2. Germline CDR1 is SGHNT and CDR2 is YYREEE (reference sequence). CDR3 length equals 16 residues. The J segment lost 4 bases and the V segment lost 2 bases, leaving 6 bases of the junction unmatched. The CDR3 DNA is TGTGCCAGCAGCTTCCTACTAGCGGGAGTCGCAGATACGCAGTATTTT. Protein sequence: CASSFLLAGVADTQYF.

There are many counts of this clonotype. A read error may account for a junction end that differs from germline. The genes are TRBV12-3 or TRBV12-4 and TRBJ1-2; perhaps TRBD1 as D (5 bases). The CDR3 length is 11 residues. This CDR3 reads CASSLDRTKHF. The CDR3 DNA is TGTGCCAGCAGTTTAGACAGGACCAAGCACTTC.

The chain employs TRBV11-3 and TRBJ2-1; D possibly matches TRBD1 or TRBD2 (6 bases each). The CDR3 has 13 amino acids. Germline V lookup: CDR1 SGHNT, CDR2 YENEEA. The germline V and J ends were trimmed by 0 bases and 12 bases, with 12 bases remaining between them. CDR3 nucleotide sequence: TGTGCCAGCAGCTTAGACAGGGGAGGTAGGCAGTTCTTC. Translation gives CASSLDRGGRQFF.

This clonotype was seen more than once but under ten times. The chain is built from TRBV7-8 and TRBJ2-3; TRBD1 is a possible D gene (6 bases). Germline V gene sequence: CDR1 SGHVS, CDR2 FQNEAQ. Trimming shortened V by 9 bases and J by 0 bases, and 19 bases separated the two germline ends. The CDR3 is 16 residues long. The CDR3 protein is CASRGSRGWSTDTQYF. DNA for the CDR3: TGTGCCAGTCGCGGGTCCAGGGGATGGAGCACAGATACGCAGTATTTT.

The gene calls are TRBV6-5 and TRBJ2-1, with 9 bases aligning to TRBD2. The CDR3 sequence is 15 residues long. With 6 bases clipped from V and 8 bases from J, the junction kept 11 bases outside the gene matches. From germline, CDR1 is MNHEY and CDR2 SVGAGI. This chain's CDR3 is CASRDLAGIRDEQFF. DNA of the CDR3: TGTGCCAGCAGAGATCTAGCGGGAATTAGAGATGAGCAGTTCTTC.

This clonotype was detected only a few times. The J gene is TRBJ2-7, the V gene TRBV5-1; D is perhaps TRBD1 or TRBD2 (5 bases each). The germline V gene has CDR1 SGHRS and CDR2 YFSETQ. This CDR3 region has 14 residues. The V end was cut by 0 bases, the J end by 2 bases, with 9 bases between. The chain's CDR3 is CASSLGMGPYEQYF. CDR3 nucleotide sequence: TGCGCCAGCAGCTTGGGGATGGGACCCTACGAGCAGTACTTC.

This clonotype has only a few counts. The chain has TRBV29-1 and TRBJ1-1, with TRBD1 matching over 7 bases. The CDR3 has 14 amino acids. V lost 5 bases and J lost 4; bases outside the gene matches: 10. Germline loops: CDR1 SQVTM, CDR2 ANQGSEA. CDR3 DNA sequence: TGCAGCGTTCTAATCGGGCAGGGGGGCACTGAAGCTTTCTTT. Its translation is CSVLIGQGGTEAFF.

This clonotype was found once. The chain links TRBV27 to TRBJ1-2; D unclear. V was trimmed by 2 bases and J by 8 bases, leaving 12 bases between them. This CDR3 is 13 amino acids long. The germline V gene encodes CDR1 MNHEY and CDR2 SMNVEV (reference sequence). CDR3 sequence reads: CASSLNPKAGYTF. The CDR3 DNA reads TGTGCCAGCAGTTTAAACCCCAAGGCGGGCTACACCTTC.

There are a few counts of this clonotype. The rearrangement joins TRBV6-2 or TRBV6-3 to TRBJ1-2; possibly TRBD1 for D (5 bases). V lost 6 bases, J lost 5 bases, and 16 bases lay in between. Germline V gene data show CDR1 as MNHEY and CDR2 as SVGEGT. CDR3 length: 14 residues. CDR3 nucleotides: TGTGCCAGCAGACCTCTAGGGACCTCTTATGGCTACACCTTC. This translates into CASRPLGTSYGYTF.

The chain recombines TRBV5-1 with TRBJ2-1, with 13 bases lining up with TRBD2. The trim removed 5 bases at V and 6 bases at J, leaving 2 bases unmatched. The CDR3 has 14 amino acids. CDR1 is SGHRS and CDR2 is YFSETQ in the germline V gene. The CDR3 is CASRGLAGLNEQFF. The CDR3 nucleotides read TGCGCCAGCAGGGGACTAGCGGGGCTCAATGAGCAGTTCTTC. The full variable domain, in which reference TRBV5-1 and TRBJ2-1 provide the parts outside the CDR3, is KAGVTQTPRYLIKTRGQQVTLSCSPISGHRSVSWYQQTPGQGLQFLFEYFSETQRNKGNFPGRFSGRQFSNSRSEMNVSTLELGDSALYLCASRGLAGLNEQFFGPGTRLTVL.

This clonotype was found a few times. The chain links TRBV7-2 to TRBJ1-2, with 7 bases lining up with TRBD1. Unmatched junction bases numbered 6, after V lost 5 bases and J lost 9 bases. The CDR3 has 12 residues. The germline V gene encodes CDR1 SGHTA and CDR2 FQGNSA. The CDR3 loop reads CASSRDRESYTF. In DNA form, the CDR3 reads TGTGCCAGCAGCCGAGACAGGGAGAGCTACACCTTC.

In its sample, this clonotype was seen a few times. The chain combines TRBV6-6 with TRBJ1-2; D uncertain. The CDR3 has 15 amino acids. Germline lookup yields CDR1 MNHNY and CDR2 SVGAGI (reference sequence). V lost 3 bases and J lost 8, with 19 bases in between. Here the CDR3 reads CASSYDAPLDKGYTF. The CDR3 DNA reads TGTGCCAGCAGTTATGACGCCCCCCTGGATAAGGGCTACACCTTC.

The sample holds a few counts of this clonotype. The chain is built from TRBV25-1 and TRBJ2-5, with D unclear. The CDR3 length is 14 residues. Germline assignment: CDR1 MGHDK and CDR2 SYGVNS. V was pared by 3 bases and J by 1 base, with 9 bases between. Written as DNA, the CDR3 is TGTGCCAGCAGTGACCACACTCGCCAAGAGACCCAGTACTTC. This translates into CASSDHTRQETQYF. The whole variable domain, filled in from reference TRBV25-1 and TRBJ2-5, reads EADIYQTPRYLVIGTGKKITLECSQTMGHDKMYWYQQDPGMELHLIHYSYGVNSTEKGDLSSESTVSRIRTEHFPLTLESARPSHTSQYLCASSDHTRQETQYFGPGTRLLVL.